The 13 T cell receptor beta chains given below trace back to one sample, sequenced in a study of lymphopenia after photon versus proton radiotherapy. The repertoire was sequenced with immunoSEQ multiplex PCR; TCRdb's copy has only in-frame clones and lacks some. The sample records around 30,000 clones, 85% to 90% being singletons. The specimen comprised peripheral blood, sampled from a patient treated with photon-based radiotherapy. Source of these receptors: a woman between 50 and 59 years old with pancreatic cancer.

In the case of this clone: Mismatch with germline at one junction end may stem from a read error. V gene TRBV5-1 combines with J gene TRBJ2-5; 12 bases align to TRBD1. Germline V gene lookup returns CDR1 SGHRS and CDR2 YFSETQ. The CDR3 covers 15 residues. CDR3 bases: TGCGCCAGCAGCCTAGGGACAGGGGGCAAAGAGGCCCAGTACTTC. Its translation: CASSLGTGGKEAQYF.

The chain combines TRBV27 with TRBJ2-3; no definite D call. This CDR3 has 14 amino acids. Per the germline V gene, CDR1 is MNHEY and CDR2 is SMNVEV (reference sequence). V lost 3 bases and J 6 bases, leaving 13 bases between the germline ends. The CDR3 spells CASSFSANGDTQYF. CDR3 sequence (DNA): TGTGCCAGCAGTTTCAGCGCCAATGGGGATACGCAGTATTTT.

The chain is built from TRBV27 and TRBJ2-2; D unclear. Trimming removed 1 base at V and 1 base at J, with 7 bases between. CDR3 size: 15 residues. CDR1 is MNHEY and CDR2 is SMNVEV in the germline V gene (reference sequence). The CDR3 spells CASSLYSRNTGELFF. In nucleotides, the CDR3 is TGTGCCAGCAGTTTATATAGCCGGAACACCGGGGAGCTGTTTTTT.

The chain uses TRBV4-1 and TRBJ2-7; D uncertain. From germline, CDR1 is MGHRA and CDR2 YSYEKL. The CDR3 spans 15 residues. V lost 0 bases and J lost 0, with 9 bases in between. In DNA form, the CDR3 reads TGCGCCAGCAGCCAAGAGGGAAGGGCCTCCTACGAGCAGTACTTC. Protein product: CASSQEGRASYEQYF.

The chain uses TRBV6-5 and TRBJ2-3, with D hard to call. Germline V gene sequence: CDR1 MNHEY, CDR2 SVGAGI. The CDR3 totals 16 residues. V was pared by 2 bases and J by 0 bases, with 12 bases between. The CDR3 nucleotides are TGTGCCAGCAGTTACGTTGGCGGATCTAGCACAGATACGCAGTATTTT. This gives the protein CASSYVGGSSTDTQYF.

This sequence joins TRBV5-4 and TRBJ2-7; D remains unclear. The CDR3 sequence is 15 residues long. CDR1 and CDR2 (germline): SGHNT, YYREEE (reference sequence). The V and J ends lost 4 bases and 5 bases respectively, with 19 bases between them. The CDR3 loop is CASSLLLGRRHEQYF. The CDR3 DNA follows: TGTGCCAGCAGCCTCCTCTTGGGCAGGAGACACGAGCAGTACTTC.

J is TRBJ1-6 and V is TRBV7-8; 9 bases are a match to TRBD1. From germline, CDR1 is SGHVS and CDR2 FQNEAQ. The CDR3 runs 17 residues. J lost 10 bases, V lost 1 base, and 11 bases had no gene match. The CDR3 loop is CASSLEGTGLRVSPLHF. The DNA of the CDR3 is TGTGCCAGCAGCTTAGAGGGGACAGGGTTACGGGTGTCACCCCTCCACTTT.

The rearrangement uses TRBV27 and TRBJ1-2; TRBD1 matches at 8 bases. There are 15 residues in the CDR3. V trimming: 5 bases; J trimming: 7 bases; junction bases outside the gene matches: 12. Germline-derived CDR1 and CDR2 are MNHEY and SMNVEV (reference sequence). DNA of the CDR3: TGTGCCAGCAGTCCAGGACAGGGTCAATTTGGTGGCTACACCTTC. Its translation: CASSPGQGQFGGYTF.

The V call is TRBV16, the J call TRBJ1-5; D might be TRBD1 (6 bases). The CDR3 is 16 residues long. Germline V CDR1 and CDR2: KGHSY, FQNENV. Trimming removed 3 bases from V and 3 bases from J, with 15 bases in between. Here the CDR3 reads CASSQAIDRSNQPQHF. For the CDR3, the DNA is TGTGCCAGCAGCCAGGCTATAGACAGGTCCAATCAGCCCCAGCATTTT.

CDR3 sequence reads: CASSVGTGISDEQYF. In DNA, the CDR3 is TGTGCCAGCAGCGTAGGAACAGGCATTTCTGACGAGCAGTACTTC. This chain connects TRBV9 to TRBJ2-7, with D perhaps TRBD1 (5 bases). V lost 0 bases and J 5 bases, leaving 15 bases between the germline ends. CDR1 SGDLS and CDR2 YYNGEE come from the germline V gene. The length of the CDR3 is 15 residues.

The CDR3 sequence is CASSLDRGPVETQYF. The CDR3 DNA sequence: TGTGCCAGCAGTTTAGACAGGGGCCCGGTTGAGACCCAGTACTTC. The rearrangement links TRBV27 to TRBJ2-5, with 8 bases identical to TRBD1. With 2 bases clipped from V and 5 bases from J, the junction kept 7 bases outside the gene matches. The CDR3 consists of 15 residues. The germline gives CDR1 MNHEY, CDR2 SMNVEV (reference sequence).

This clone was detected once. The V gene is TRBV11-2, the J gene TRBJ1-1, with 10 bases identical to TRBD1. Germline CDR1 and CDR2: SGHAT and FQNNGV. Losses at the gene ends were 5 bases for V and 1 base for J; bases not matched to a gene: 10. The CDR3 contains 17 residues. In DNA, the CDR3 is TGTGCCAGCAGCCCGAAGACAGGGGGCGCGGGGAACACTGAAGCTTTCTTT. This encodes CASSPKTGGAGNTEAFF.

This chain links TRBV6-6 with TRBJ1-1; D may be TRBD1 (6 bases). The CDR3 sequence is 15 residues long. Germline assignment: CDR1 MNHNY and CDR2 SVGAGI (reference sequence). Trimming shortened V by 0 bases and J by 1 base, and 9 bases separated the two germline ends. The CDR3 here is CASSYSETGNTEAFF. The CDR3 DNA reads as TGTGCCAGCAGTTACTCGGAGACAGGGAACACTGAAGCTTTCTTT.